This TCR beta chain was found in a study of cytomegalovirus exposure and HLA in healthy donors. Study-level results: Presence/absence analyses rested on an assumption that sequencing depth was roughly uniform across donors. A later analysis found that most CMV-associated TCR beta chains appeared HLA-restricted.

The PCR ran on 60 Vbeta and 13 Jbeta primers. Data came from immunoSEQ multiplex PCR; TCRdb stores just in-frame clones and leaves some out. The data contain about 45,000 clones, roughly 51% of them singletons. CDR3 length equals 14 residues. Germline CDR1 is SGHRS and CDR2 is YFSETQ. V shed 0 bases and J shed 6 bases, with 13 bases lying between them. With regard to this clone: The antigen is not known.

Sequencing was carried out using PBMCs. The V gene is TRBV5-1, the J gene TRBJ2-7; D might be TRBD2 (6 bases). The TCR originated in a man aged 55 to 69 in good health and CMV-seronegative. The CDR3 DNA sequence: TGCGCCAGCAGCTTGGTTAAGACTAGTGTCGAGCAGTACTTC. It yields the protein CASSLVKTSVEQYF.